These 5 T cell receptor beta chains share one sample of origin, sequenced in a study of identical twins. TCRdb re-analysed the 5' RACE reads in MiXCR, keeping a single row per CDR3 protein. The table has about 210,000 distinct CDR3 sequences, 9.4% seen once. Sequenced: memory (CD45RO+) T cells sorted from blood. The source is a woman in her late teens or twenties in good health.

This clonotype was observed a handful of times. The genes are TRBV5-1 and TRBJ2-5; TRBD2 is a possible D gene (6 bases). Per the germline V gene, CDR1 is SGHRS and CDR2 is YFSETQ. CDR3 length: 17 residues. Between the trimmed V and J ends, which lost 4 bases and 5 bases, there was a span of 24 bases. The CDR3 DNA reads TGCGCCAGCAGCGGATCTGGAGGGGCCACTGGCCTTGAGACCCAGTACTTC. Amino acids: CASSGSGGATGLETQYF.

A few counts support this clonotype. This sequence joins TRBV11-2 and TRBJ1-2; the D is unclear. The germline gives CDR1 SGHAT, CDR2 FQNNGV. There are 14 residues in the CDR3. The ends were cut back, 2 bases at V and 4 bases at J, with 11 bases in the middle. Written as DNA, the CDR3 is TGTGCCAGCAGCTTATGGTTAACCGGCTATGGCTACACCTTC. Translating gives CASSLWLTGYGYTF.

This chain connects TRBV7-8 to TRBJ1-3, with D tentatively TRBD1 (5 bases). The germline CDR1 and CDR2 sequences are SGHVS and FQNEAQ. Trimming removed 3 bases at V and 6 bases at J, with 12 bases between. This CDR3 contains 14 residues. CDR3 DNA: TGTGCCAGCAGCTTCAGGCAGGGAACAAACACCATATATTTT. The encoded protein is CASSFRQGTNTIYF.

The rearrangement joins TRBV25-1 to TRBJ2-7; D is perhaps TRBD1 or TRBD2 (5 bases each). V was pared by 6 bases and J by 4 bases, with 10 bases between. The CDR3 consists of 12 residues. Germline V gene lookup returns CDR1 MGHDK and CDR2 SYGVNS. CDR3 bases: TGTGCCAGCAGGAGGGGAACATACGAGCAGTACTTC. This codes for CASRRGTYEQYF.

This clonotype showed up many times. The genes are TRBV11-3 and TRBJ1-1, with TRBD1 as a possible D gene (5 bases). This CDR3 spans 14 amino acids. V was pared by 5 bases and J by 5 bases, with 15 bases between. In germline, CDR1 is SGHNT, CDR2 YENEEA. The CDR3 here is CASSPATGRTEAFF. The CDR3 region has the DNA TGTGCCAGCAGCCCTGCTACAGGAAGGACTGAAGCTTTCTTT.